A single sample is the source of the 24 T cell receptor beta chains below, sequenced in a study of vaccination effects on CD4 cells after COVID-19. Scientists isolated CD4+ T cells after a roughly ten-day culture period ended. Antigen specificity for these receptors is unknown. The method was immunoSEQ multiplex PCR; TCRdb's version includes in-frame clones alone and lacks a portion of them. There are about 50,000 clones in the sample; over 60% occur only once, and approximately 2.8% lies in the top ten. The sequences come from CD4+ T cells from PBMCs cultured without peptide, collected before COVID-19 vaccination. The receptors originated from a human donor who received a COVID-19 vaccine.

The chain uses TRBV3-1 (or the pseudogene TRBV3-2) and TRBJ2-5; the D is unclear. The CDR3 length is 15 residues. CDR1 is LGHDT and CDR2 is YNNKEL in the germline V gene (reference sequence). The V gene lost 0 bases and the J gene lost 5 bases, with 13 bases spanning the gap. The CDR3 region is CASSQDQGHGETQYF. CDR3 nucleotide sequence: TGTGCCAGCAGCCAAGATCAAGGCCACGGGGAGACCCAGTACTTC.

The chain carries TRBV29-1 and TRBJ2-3; D is unresolved. The V end was cut by 4 bases, the J end by 0 bases, with 5 bases between. CDR3 length: 12 residues. Germline V gives CDR1 SQVTM, CDR2 ANQGSEA. Here the CDR3 reads CSVAVSTDTQYF. The DNA for the CDR3 is TGCAGCGTTGCAGTCAGCACAGATACGCAGTATTTT.

This chain links TRBV7-2 with TRBJ1-3; D not certain. Germline CDR1 is SGHTA and CDR2 is FQGNSA. The CDR3 consists of 17 residues. V shed 5 bases and J shed 0 bases, with 17 bases lying between them. The CDR3 DNA reads TGTGCCAGCAGCGTTCAACTGGTGCTGTTCTCTGGAAACACCATATATTTT. Its protein is CASSVQLVLFSGNTIYF.

V gene TRBV6-4 combines with J gene TRBJ1-1; possibly TRBD1 for D (6 bases). With 6 bases removed from V and 1 base from J, the gap between germline ends came to 15 bases. This CDR3 spans 15 amino acids. The germline V gene encodes CDR1 MRHNA and CDR2 SNTAGT. CDR3 bases: TGTGCCAGCAGCCTAGACAGGATCGGGAACACTGAAGCTTTCTTT. Its translation is CASSLDRIGNTEAFF.

The V gene is TRBV7-2, the J gene TRBJ1-4; TRBD1 aligns across 11 bases. Germline V gene data show CDR1 as SGHTA and CDR2 as FQGNSA. The CDR3 loop spans 14 amino acids. The ends lost 4 bases at V and 7 bases at J; junction bases unmatched: 2. CDR3 DNA sequence: TGTGCCAGCAGCTGGACAGGGGGCGGTGAAAAACTGTTTTTT. Its translation: CASSWTGGGEKLFF.

On this clone: Other DNA sequences of this sample code for an identical CDR3. The chain links TRBV7-2 to TRBJ2-2; TRBD2 is a possible D gene (6 bases). V lost 3 bases, J lost 7 bases, and 12 bases lay in between. CDR1 and CDR2 from the germline V gene are SGHTA and FQGNSA. The CDR3 runs to 14 residues. The CDR3 DNA follows: TGTGCCAGCAGCTTTAGCGGCCAGGGCGGGGAGCTGTTTTTT. This codes for CASSFSGQGGELFF.

J is TRBJ2-2 and V is TRBV10-2; 10 bases align to TRBD2. With V trimmed by 8 bases and J by 6 bases, 9 bases remained unmatched. CDR1 WSHSY and CDR2 SAAADI come from the germline V gene. The CDR3 is 15 amino acids. CDR3 DNA sequence: TGCGCCAGCGGTGGAACTAGCGGGGATCCCGGGGAGCTGTTTTTT. Translating it yields CASGGTSGDPGELFF.

This clone was picked up one time. V usage is TRBV5-1 and J usage is TRBJ1-1; a weak D match, TRBD1 (5 bases). The V gene lost 6 bases and the J gene lost 1 base, with 7 bases spanning the gap. The CDR3 length is 12 residues. CDR1 is SGHRS, CDR2 YFSETQ, per germline. The DNA of the CDR3 is TGCGCCAGCAAAGGGGAGAACACTGAAGCTTTCTTT. It is translated as CASKGENTEAFF.

The rearrangement joins TRBV9 to TRBJ2-2; the D gene is possibly TRBD1 (5 bases). The germline V gene has CDR1 SGDLS and CDR2 YYNGEE. Trimming took 1 base from V and 4 from J, leaving 11 bases between them. The CDR3 totals 15 residues. The CDR3 sequence is CASSVLGAGTGELFF. DNA for the CDR3: TGTGCCAGCAGCGTACTTGGGGCTGGCACCGGGGAGCTGTTTTTT. Using reference TRBV9 and TRBJ2-2 for the parts outside the CDR3, the full variable domain is DSGVTQTPKHLITATGQRVTLRCSPRSGDLSVYWYQQSLDQGLQFLIQYYNGEERAKGNILERFSAQQFPDLHSELNLSSLELGDSALYFCASSVLGAGTGELFFGEGSRLTVL.

V usage is TRBV6-5 and J usage is TRBJ1-2, with a weak D call TRBD1 (5 bases). The CDR3 covers 14 residues. Per the germline V gene, CDR1 is MNHEY and CDR2 is SVGAGI. V lost 4 bases and J 6 bases, leaving 15 bases between the germline ends. CDR3 in DNA: TGTGCCAGCAGTTCGGGGGAGTTTCACGATGGCTACACCTTC. It encodes CASSSGEFHDGYTF.

The gene calls are TRBV27 and TRBJ2-3, with TRBD1 identical over 10 bases. The V gene end was trimmed by 8 bases and the J gene end by 4 bases; junction bases not matched to a gene: 6. This CDR3 has 14 residues. Per the germline V gene, CDR1 is MNHEY and CDR2 is SMNVEV (reference sequence). The CDR3 sequence is CASRGQGYADTQYF. The CDR3 region has the DNA TGTGCCAGCCGGGGACAGGGGTACGCAGATACGCAGTATTTT.

The chain employs TRBV6-5 and TRBJ2-1; 7 bases line up with TRBD1. Germline V gene data show CDR1 as MNHEY and CDR2 as SVGAGI. The CDR3 length is 15 residues. With V trimmed by 7 bases and J by 0 bases, 6 bases remained unmatched. This CDR3 reads CASTLDRSSYNEQFF. The CDR3 DNA follows: TGTGCCAGCACCCTGGACAGGAGCTCCTACAATGAGCAGTTCTTC.

The rearrangement joins TRBV7-3 to TRBJ2-2; TRBD2 aligns across 8 bases. Germline V CDR1 and CDR2: SGHTA, FQGTGA. J gave up 6 bases and V 5 bases, and 8 bases lay outside the gene matches. This CDR3 has 15 residues. CDR3 in DNA: TGTGCCAGCAGCGTGACGGGGGGGGATGCCGGGGAGCTGTTTTTT. This translates into CASSVTGGDAGELFF.

The chain joins TRBV6-2 or TRBV6-3 to TRBJ1-1; possibly TRBD1 for D (5 bases). Germline-derived CDR1 and CDR2 are MNHEY and SVGEGT. The CDR3 runs 13 residues. Trimming stripped 7 bases from V and 5 bases from J, with 14 bases between. CDR3 DNA sequence: TGTGCCAGCAACCCCTCAGGGAGGACTGAAGCTTTCTTT. Residues: CASNPSGRTEAFF.

The chain uses TRBV11-3 and TRBJ2-5; D tentatively fits TRBD1 or TRBD2 (5 bases each). The V end lost 1 base, the J end lost 5 bases, and 8 bases lay between the germline ends. CDR1 SGHNT and CDR2 YENEEA come from the germline V gene. The CDR3 consists of 13 residues. The CDR3 DNA is TGTGCCAGCAGCTTAGCCGAGGGGGAGACCCAGTACTTC. Amino acids: CASSLAEGETQYF.

This clone turned up a few times. The chain carries TRBV5-1 and TRBJ2-2; TRBD1 agrees at 7 bases. The CDR3 spans 15 residues. After removal of 7 bases from V and 1 base from J, the junction contained 7 bases not matched to a gene. Germline CDR1 and CDR2: SGHRS and YFSETQ. This chain's CDR3 is CASRTDRENTGELFF. CDR3 DNA sequence: TGCGCCAGCCGAACCGACAGGGAGAACACCGGGGAGCTGTTTTTT. The full variable domain, with the rest looked up from reference TRBV5-1 and TRBJ2-2, is KAGVTQTPRYLIKTRGQQVTLSCSPISGHRSVSWYQQTPGQGLQFLFEYFSETQRNKGNFPGRFSGRQFSNSRSEMNVSTLELGDSALYLCASRTDRENTGELFFGEGSRLTVL.

The chain joins TRBV30 to TRBJ1-4; weak D call: TRBD1 (5 bases). The CDR3 sequence is 13 residues long. Germline CDR1 and CDR2: GTSNPN and SVGIG (reference sequence). V lost 6 bases and J 5 bases, leaving 13 bases between the germline ends. The CDR3 nucleotides are TGTGCCTGTCGCCGGGACCAGAATGAAAAACTGTTTTTT. Protein product: CACRRDQNEKLFF.

This chain uses TRBV6-6 with TRBJ2-7, with D perhaps matching TRBD2 (6 bases). V was shortened by 8 bases and J by 2 bases, with 13 bases between the two germline ends. Germline V gives CDR1 MNHNY, CDR2 SVGAGI (reference sequence). This CDR3 region has 13 residues. The CDR3 bases are TGTGCCAGCCGCGGGACTGCTACCTACGAGCAGTACGTC. It specifies CASRGTATYEQYV.

The chain joins TRBV2 to TRBJ2-4; D remains ambiguous. V was trimmed by 4 bases and J by 4 bases, leaving 5 bases between them. The CDR3 spans 12 residues. Germline loops: CDR1 SNHLY, CDR2 FYNNEI. The CDR3 DNA reads TGTGCCAGCAGTGTAGGGAAAAACATTCAGTACTTC. This codes for CASSVGKNIQYF.

The chain carries TRBV24-1 and TRBJ1-1; D unresolved. V dropped 9 bases and J dropped 4 bases, with 14 bases sitting between them. Germline V CDR1 and CDR2: KGHDR, SFDVKD. This CDR3 contains 13 residues. CDR3 region: CATQGGRGTEAFF. CDR3 DNA sequence: TGTGCCACCCAAGGTGGCCGAGGCACTGAAGCTTTCTTT.

Only a few counts were recorded for this clone. The rearrangement uses TRBV2 and TRBJ1-2, with 7 nucleotides matching TRBD1. Looked up from germline, CDR1 is SNHLY and CDR2 is FYNNEI. The CDR3 extends over 14 amino acids. The junction had 6 bases not matched to a gene; V was cut back by 2 bases and J by 6 bases. CDR3 protein: CASSETGADNGYTF. CDR3 coding DNA: TGTGCCAGCAGTGAAACAGGGGCGGACAATGGCTACACCTTC.

This sequence joins TRBV11-2 and TRBJ2-5, with D perhaps given as TRBD1 or TRBD2 (5 bases each). Between the trimmed V and J ends, which lost 5 bases and 1 base, there was a span of 11 bases. In germline, CDR1 is SGHAT, CDR2 FQNNGV. The CDR3 covers 14 residues. The CDR3 is CASSRGPFQETQYF. CDR3 nucleotide sequence: TGTGCCAGCAGCCGGGGACCATTCCAAGAGACCCAGTACTTC. The variable domain in full, completed from reference TRBV11-2 and TRBJ2-5, reads EAGVAQSPRYKIIEKRQSVAFWCNPISGHATLYWYQQILGQGPKLLIQFQNNGVVDDSQLPKDRFSAERLKGVDSTLKIQPAKLEDSAVYLCASSRGPFQETQYFGPGTRLLVL.

The chain couples TRBV30 to TRBJ2-2, with D hard to call. V gave up 3 bases and J gave up 3 bases, with 5 bases separating them. Germline V gene lookup returns CDR1 GTSNPN and CDR2 SVGIG (reference sequence). The CDR3 is made up of 12 amino acids. The DNA for the CDR3 is TGTGCCTGGAGCCGGGACACCGGGGAGCTGTTTTTT. It specifies CAWSRDTGELFF.

The V and J genes are TRBV7-2 and TRBJ2-3; possible D gene TRBD1, 6 bases. Trimming shortened V by 1 base and J by 7 bases, and 12 bases separated the two germline ends. Germline V gene data show CDR1 as SGHTA and CDR2 as FQGNSA. The CDR3 sequence is 14 residues long. This CDR3 reads CASSLGQGQHTQYF. In nucleotides, the CDR3 is TGTGCCAGCAGCTTAGGGCAGGGGCAACATACGCAGTATTTT.